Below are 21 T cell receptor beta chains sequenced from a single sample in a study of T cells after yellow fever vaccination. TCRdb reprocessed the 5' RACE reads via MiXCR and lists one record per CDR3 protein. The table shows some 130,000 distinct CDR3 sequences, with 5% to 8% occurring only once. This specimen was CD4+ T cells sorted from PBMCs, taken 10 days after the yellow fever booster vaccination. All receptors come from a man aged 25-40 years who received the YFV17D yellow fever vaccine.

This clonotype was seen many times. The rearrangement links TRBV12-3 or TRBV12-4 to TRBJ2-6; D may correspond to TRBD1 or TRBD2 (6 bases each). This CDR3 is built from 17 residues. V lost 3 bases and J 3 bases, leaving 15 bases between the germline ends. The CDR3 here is CASSFSLGGHGANVLTF. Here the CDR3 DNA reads TGTGCCAGCAGTTTTAGTCTTGGGGGGCATGGGGCCAACGTCCTGACTTTC.

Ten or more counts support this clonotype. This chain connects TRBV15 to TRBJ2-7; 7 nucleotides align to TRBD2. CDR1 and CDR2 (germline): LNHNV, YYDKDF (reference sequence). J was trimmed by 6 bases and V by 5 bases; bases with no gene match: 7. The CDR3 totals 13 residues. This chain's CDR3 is CATSRSREFEQYF. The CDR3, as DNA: TGTGCCACCAGCCGATCGCGGGAGTTCGAGCAGTACTTC. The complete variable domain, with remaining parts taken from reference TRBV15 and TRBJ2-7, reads DAMVIQNPRYQVTQFGKPVTLSCSQTLNHNVMYWYQQKSSQAPKLLFHYYDKDFNNEADTPDNFQSRRPNTSFCFLDIRSPGLGDTAMYLCATSRSREFEQYFGPGTRLTVT.

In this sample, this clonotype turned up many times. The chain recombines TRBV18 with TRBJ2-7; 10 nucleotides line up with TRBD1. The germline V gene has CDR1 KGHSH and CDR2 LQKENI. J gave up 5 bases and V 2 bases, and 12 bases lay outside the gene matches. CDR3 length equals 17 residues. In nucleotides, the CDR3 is TGTGCCAGCTCACCATTGGATCCGGGACAGGGGTGGGACGAGCAGTACTTC. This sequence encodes CASSPLDPGQGWDEQYF.

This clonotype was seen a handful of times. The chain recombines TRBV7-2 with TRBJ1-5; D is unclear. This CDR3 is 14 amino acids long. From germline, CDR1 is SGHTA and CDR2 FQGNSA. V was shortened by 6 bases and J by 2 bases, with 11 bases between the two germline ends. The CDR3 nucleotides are TGTGCCAGCAGTACCGTTAGGGGCAATCAGCCCCAGCATTTT. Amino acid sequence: CASSTVRGNQPQHF.

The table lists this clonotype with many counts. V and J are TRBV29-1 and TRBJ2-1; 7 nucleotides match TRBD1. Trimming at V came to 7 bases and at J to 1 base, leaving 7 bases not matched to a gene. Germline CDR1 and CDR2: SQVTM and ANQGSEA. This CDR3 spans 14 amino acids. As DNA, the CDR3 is TGCAGCGGGGAGACAGGGTCTTCCTACAATGAGCAGTTCTTC. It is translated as CSGETGSSYNEQFF.

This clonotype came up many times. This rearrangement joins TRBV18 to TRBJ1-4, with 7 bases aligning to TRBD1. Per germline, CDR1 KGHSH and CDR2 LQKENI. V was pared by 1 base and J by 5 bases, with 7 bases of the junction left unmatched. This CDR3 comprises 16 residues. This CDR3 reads CASSPQRGGRNEKLFF. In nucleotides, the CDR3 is TGTGCCAGCTCACCACAGCGAGGGGGCCGGAATGAAAAACTGTTTTTT. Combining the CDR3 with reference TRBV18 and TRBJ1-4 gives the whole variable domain NAGVMQNPRHLVRRRGQEARLRCSPMKGHSHVYWYRQLPEEGLKFMVYLQKENIIDESGMPKERFSAEFPKEGPSILRIQQVVRGDSAAYFCASSPQRGGRNEKLFFGSGTQLSVL.

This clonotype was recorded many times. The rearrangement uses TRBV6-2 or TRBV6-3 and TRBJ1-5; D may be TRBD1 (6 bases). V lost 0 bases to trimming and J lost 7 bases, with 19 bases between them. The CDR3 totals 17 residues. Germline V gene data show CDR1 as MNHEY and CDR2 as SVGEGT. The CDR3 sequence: CASSYSSGQPANQPQHF. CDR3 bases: TGTGCCAGCAGTTACTCGTCCGGACAGCCAGCTAACCAGCCCCAGCATTTT.

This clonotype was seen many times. CDR3 amino acids: CASNPWGGANTGELFF. CDR3 in DNA: TGTGCCAGCAACCCGTGGGGCGGCGCGAACACCGGGGAGCTGTTTTTT. The chain uses TRBV12-3 or TRBV12-4 and TRBJ2-2, with D possibly TRBD1 on 5 matching bases. The CDR3 runs to 16 residues. Between the trimmed V and J ends, which lost 7 bases and 0 bases, there was a span of 15 bases.

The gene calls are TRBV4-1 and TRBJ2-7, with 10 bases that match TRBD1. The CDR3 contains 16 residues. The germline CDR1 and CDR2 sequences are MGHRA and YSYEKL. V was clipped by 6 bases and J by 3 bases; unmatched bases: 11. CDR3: CASSSPPGQGFYEQYF. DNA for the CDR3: TGCGCCAGCAGTAGTCCCCCGGGACAGGGGTTCTACGAGCAGTACTTC.

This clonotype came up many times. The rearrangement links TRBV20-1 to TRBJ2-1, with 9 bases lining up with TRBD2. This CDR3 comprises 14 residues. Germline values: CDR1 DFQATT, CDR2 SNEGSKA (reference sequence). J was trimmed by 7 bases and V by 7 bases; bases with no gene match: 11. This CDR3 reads CSVKLAGLPNEQFF. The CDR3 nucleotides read TGCAGTGTTAAACTAGCGGGCCTCCCAAATGAGCAGTTCTTC.

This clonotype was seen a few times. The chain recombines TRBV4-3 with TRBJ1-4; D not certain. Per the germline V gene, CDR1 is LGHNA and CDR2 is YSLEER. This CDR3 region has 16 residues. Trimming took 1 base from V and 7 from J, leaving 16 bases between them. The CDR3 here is CASSQGFGLKGEKLFF. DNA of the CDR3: TGCGCCAGCAGCCAAGGTTTTGGACTAAAGGGTGAAAAACTGTTTTTT.

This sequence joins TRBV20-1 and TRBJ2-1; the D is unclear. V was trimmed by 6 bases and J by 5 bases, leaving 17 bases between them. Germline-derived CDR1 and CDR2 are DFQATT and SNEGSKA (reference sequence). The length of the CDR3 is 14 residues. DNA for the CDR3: TGCAGTGCCGATACGCTAACCGCACACAATGAGCAGTTCTTC. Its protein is CSADTLTAHNEQFF.

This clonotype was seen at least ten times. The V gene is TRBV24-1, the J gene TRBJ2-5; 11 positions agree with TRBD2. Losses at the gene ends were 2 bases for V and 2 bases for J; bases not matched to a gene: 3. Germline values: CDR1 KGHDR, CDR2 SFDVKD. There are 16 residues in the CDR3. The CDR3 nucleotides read TGTGCCACCAGTGATTCGACTAGCGGGGCTCAAGAGACCCAGTACTTC. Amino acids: CATSDSTSGAQETQYF.

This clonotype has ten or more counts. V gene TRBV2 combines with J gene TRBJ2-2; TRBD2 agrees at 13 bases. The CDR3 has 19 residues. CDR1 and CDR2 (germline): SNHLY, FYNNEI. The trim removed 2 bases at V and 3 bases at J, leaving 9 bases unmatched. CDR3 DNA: TGTGCCAGCAGTGAAAGGGGACTAGCGGGGACCCTCGACACCGGGGAGCTGTTTTTT. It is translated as CASSERGLAGTLDTGELFF.

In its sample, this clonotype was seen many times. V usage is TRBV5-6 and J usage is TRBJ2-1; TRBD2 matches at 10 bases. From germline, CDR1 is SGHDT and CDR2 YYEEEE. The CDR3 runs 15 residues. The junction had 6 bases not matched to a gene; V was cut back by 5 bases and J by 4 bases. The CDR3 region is CASRPGLAVYNEQFF. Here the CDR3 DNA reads TGTGCCAGCAGACCTGGACTAGCGGTATACAATGAGCAGTTCTTC.

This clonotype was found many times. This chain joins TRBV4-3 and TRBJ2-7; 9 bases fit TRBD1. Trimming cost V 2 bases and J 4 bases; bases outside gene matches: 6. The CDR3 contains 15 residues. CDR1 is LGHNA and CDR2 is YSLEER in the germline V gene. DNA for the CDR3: TGCGCCAGCAGCCAACTGGGGACAGGGTCTTACGAGCAGTACTTC. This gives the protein CASSQLGTGSYEQYF.

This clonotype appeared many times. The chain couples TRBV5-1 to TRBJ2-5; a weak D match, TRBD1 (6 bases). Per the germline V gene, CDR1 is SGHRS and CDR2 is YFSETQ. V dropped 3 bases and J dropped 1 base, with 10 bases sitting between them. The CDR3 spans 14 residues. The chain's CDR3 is CASSSDSRQETQYF. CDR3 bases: TGCGCCAGCAGCTCGGACAGCCGCCAAGAGACCCAGTACTTC.

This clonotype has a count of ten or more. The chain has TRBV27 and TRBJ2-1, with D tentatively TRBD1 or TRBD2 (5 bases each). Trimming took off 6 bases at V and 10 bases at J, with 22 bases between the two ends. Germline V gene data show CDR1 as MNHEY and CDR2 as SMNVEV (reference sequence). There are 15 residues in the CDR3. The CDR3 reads CASSFGDRLNGEQFF. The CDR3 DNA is TGTGCCAGCAGCTTCGGGGACCGACTCAATGGCGAGCAGTTCTTC.

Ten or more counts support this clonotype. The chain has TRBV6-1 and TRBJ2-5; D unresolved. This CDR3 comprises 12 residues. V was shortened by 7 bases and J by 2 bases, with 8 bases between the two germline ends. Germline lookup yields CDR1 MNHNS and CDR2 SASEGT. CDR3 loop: CASNRPQETQYF. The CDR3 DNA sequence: TGTGCCAGCAACCGACCACAAGAGACCCAGTACTTC.

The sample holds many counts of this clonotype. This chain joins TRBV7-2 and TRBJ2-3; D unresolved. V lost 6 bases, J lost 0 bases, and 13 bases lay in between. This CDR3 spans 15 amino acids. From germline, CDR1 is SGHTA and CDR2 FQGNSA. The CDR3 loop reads CASRLQSGSTDTQYF. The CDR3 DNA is TGTGCCAGCAGGCTCCAGTCCGGGAGCACAGATACGCAGTATTTT.

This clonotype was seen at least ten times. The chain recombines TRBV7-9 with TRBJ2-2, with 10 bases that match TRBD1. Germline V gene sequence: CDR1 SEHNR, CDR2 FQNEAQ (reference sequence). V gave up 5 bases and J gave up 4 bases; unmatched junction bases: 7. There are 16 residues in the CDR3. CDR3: CASSRTGGLSTGELFF. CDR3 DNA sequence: TGTGCCAGCAGCAGGACAGGGGGACTAAGCACCGGGGAGCTGTTTTTT.